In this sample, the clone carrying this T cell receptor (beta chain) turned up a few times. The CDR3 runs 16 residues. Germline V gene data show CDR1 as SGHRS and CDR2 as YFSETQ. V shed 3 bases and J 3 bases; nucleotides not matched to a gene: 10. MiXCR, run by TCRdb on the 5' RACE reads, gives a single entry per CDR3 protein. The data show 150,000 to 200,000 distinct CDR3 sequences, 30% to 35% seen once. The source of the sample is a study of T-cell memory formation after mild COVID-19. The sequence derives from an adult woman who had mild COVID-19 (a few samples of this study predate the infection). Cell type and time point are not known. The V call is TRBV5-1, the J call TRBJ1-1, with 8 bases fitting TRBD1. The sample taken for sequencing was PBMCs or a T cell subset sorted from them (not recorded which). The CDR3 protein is CASSSDRGVGDTEAFF. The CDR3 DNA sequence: TGCGCCAGCAGCTCCGACAGGGGTGTTGGGGACACTGAAGCTTTCTTT.